The T cell receptor beta chain described here comes from a study of blood T cell repertoires in COVID-19. How the authors handled the data: Estimated nucleated cell counts came from reference gene primer amplification. Using immunoSEQ multiplex PCR, the repertoire was profiled, and TCRdb retains in-frame clones only, with some absent. The DNA was the basis for D and trimming; V, J and clone size are from that table. The table includes about 6,600 clones, roughly nine tenths detected once. V gave up 0 bases and J gave up 3 bases, with 13 bases separating them. The CDR3 spans 15 residues. The germline V gene encodes CDR1 SGHRS and CDR2 YFSETQ.

Sequencing was performed on peripheral blood. This clonotype was obtained from a man older than 75 with active COVID-19. V gene TRBV5-1 combines with J gene TRBJ2-7, with D unresolved. In DNA form, the CDR3 reads TGCGCCAGCAGCTTGGGCCAGGAACCCATCTACGAGCAGTACTTC. Protein: CASSLGQEPIYEQYF.